The 29 T cell receptor beta chains listed next were all sequenced from one sample in a study of blood T cell repertoires in COVID-19. The data were produced by immunoSEQ multiplex PCR, yet TCRdb's version contains in-frame clones alone and is incomplete. Counted here are 310,000 or so clones, 87% occurring once; the ten biggest clones make up 1%. The sequencing input was peripheral blood. These receptors were taken from a middle-aged man with active or convalescent COVID-19.

The gene calls are TRBV19 and TRBJ2-3, with D possibly TRBD2 on 5 matching bases. Germline V lookup: CDR1 LNHDA, CDR2 SQIVND (reference sequence). Trimming took off 4 bases at V and 2 bases at J, with 7 bases between the two ends. There are 13 residues in the CDR3. The DNA of the CDR3 is TGTGCCAGTAGTAGACGGGACACAGATACGCAGTATTTT. This encodes CASSRRDTDTQYF.

The CDR3 protein is CASSLGTGTAVYEQYF. The CDR3 DNA sequence: TGTGCCAGCAGTCTAGGGACCGGGACTGCTGTCTACGAGCAGTACTTC. V usage is TRBV27 and J usage is TRBJ2-7, with D perhaps matching TRBD2 (6 bases). Germline values: CDR1 MNHEY, CDR2 SMNVEV (reference sequence). V was clipped by 5 bases and J by 3 bases, with 20 bases between them. This CDR3 has 16 amino acids.

J is TRBJ1-6 and V is TRBV3-1 (or the pseudogene TRBV3-2), with D unclear. CDR3 size: 14 residues. The germline V and J ends were trimmed by 2 bases and 8 bases, with 10 bases remaining between them. Germline CDR1 reads LGHDT; CDR2 reads YNNKEL (reference sequence). CDR3 nucleotides: TGTGCCAGCAGCCAATTGGAGGGAGATTCACCCCTCCACTTT. This gives the protein CASSQLEGDSPLHF.

The chain joins TRBV28 to TRBJ1-1, with a possible D match to TRBD1 (5 bases). CDR3 length: 15 amino acids. Between the trimmed V and J ends, which lost 3 bases and 4 bases, there was a span of 15 bases. The germline V gene has CDR1 MDHEN and CDR2 SYDVKM. CDR3 loop: CASSFNEGRSTEAFF. DNA for the CDR3: TGTGCCAGCAGTTTTAACGAGGGGAGGAGCACTGAAGCTTTCTTT.

V and J are TRBV6-2 or TRBV6-3 and TRBJ2-7; D is unresolved. Per germline, CDR1 MNHEY and CDR2 SVGEGT. Trimming removed 0 bases at V and 7 bases at J, with 10 bases between. The CDR3 has 13 amino acids. The CDR3: CASSYSTYKEQYF. CDR3 nucleotides: TGTGCCAGCAGTTACTCGACATACAAAGAGCAGTACTTC.

CDR3 in DNA: TGTGCCAGCAGCCCTAGACTAGCGGGGGGGACGGAGACCCAGTACTTC. It yields the protein CASSPRLAGGTETQYF. The chain combines TRBV28 with TRBJ2-5; 14 bases line up with TRBD2. CDR1 and CDR2 from the germline V gene are MDHEN and SYDVKM. The CDR3 sequence is 16 residues long. The junction had 8 bases not matched to a gene; V was cut back by 6 bases and J by 5 bases.

The chain joins TRBV24-1 to TRBJ1-2; D remains ambiguous. Trimming pared 1 base from V and 6 bases from J, leaving 8 bases between. Per the germline V gene, CDR1 is KGHDR and CDR2 is SFDVKD. CDR3 length: 13 residues. CDR3 loop: CATSDFSTDGYTF. The CDR3 DNA follows: TGTGCCACCAGTGATTTCTCAACGGATGGCTACACCTTC.

The gene calls are TRBV6-5 and TRBJ1-2, with a weak D call TRBD1 (6 bases). Germline-derived CDR1 and CDR2 are MNHEY and SVGAGI. The CDR3 spans 14 residues. Trimming left V 10 bases short and J 8 bases short, with 23 bases between. CDR3 region: CATTVGGGVRGYTF. The CDR3 DNA sequence: TGTGCCACCACCGTTGGGGGGGGCGTCCGCGGCTACACCTTC.

The gene calls are TRBV19 and TRBJ1-4, with 7 bases matching TRBD1. In germline, CDR1 is LNHDA, CDR2 SQIVND (reference sequence). The CDR3 spans 15 residues. J lost 4 bases, V lost 6 bases, and 8 bases had no gene match. Written as DNA, the CDR3 is TGTGCCAGTAGAGAAGACAGGGACCTTAATGAAAAACTGTTTTTT. Protein sequence: CASREDRDLNEKLFF.

This chain connects TRBV6-2 or TRBV6-3 to TRBJ2-1; 8 positions match TRBD2. The germline V gene has CDR1 MNHEY and CDR2 SVGEGT. The V and J ends lost 0 bases and 2 bases, in that order; junction bases with no gene match: 6. The CDR3 runs 17 residues. The CDR3 region is CASSYSTSGGTYNEQFF. The CDR3 nucleotides read TGTGCCAGCAGTTACTCGACTTCGGGGGGGACCTACAATGAGCAGTTCTTC.

V and J are TRBV2 and TRBJ1-1; D call uncertain. The V gene lost 5 bases and the J gene lost 0 bases, with 10 bases spanning the gap. CDR3 length: 14 residues. Germline V gene sequence: CDR1 SNHLY, CDR2 FYNNEI. CDR3 residues: CASSLSLVNTEAFF. CDR3 nucleotides: TGTGCCAGCAGTCTCTCCCTCGTGAACACTGAAGCTTTCTTT.

The chain recombines TRBV14 with TRBJ2-2, with 7 positions matching TRBD1. Germline loops: CDR1 SGHDN, CDR2 FVKESK. This CDR3 region has 16 residues. Unmatched junction bases numbered 6, after V lost 1 base and J lost 4 bases. The CDR3 coding sequence is TGTGCCAGCAGCCAAGTAGAGAGGGGGCTCACCGGGGAGCTGTTTTTT. It specifies CASSQVERGLTGELFF.

V gene TRBV18 combines with J gene TRBJ2-5, with TRBD2 matching 7 bases. The V segment lost 2 bases and the J segment 5 bases; nucleotides outside the gene matches: 8. The CDR3 covers 15 residues. In germline, CDR1 is KGHSH, CDR2 LQKENI. CDR3 sequence: CASSPGAGARETQYF. The CDR3 nucleotides read TGTGCCAGCTCACCAGGTGCGGGAGCACGTGAGACCCAGTACTTC. Filled out from reference TRBV18 and TRBJ2-5, the complete variable domain reads NAGVMQNPRHLVRRRGQEARLRCSPMKGHSHVYWYRQLPEEGLKFMVYLQKENIIDESGMPKERFSAEFPKEGPSILRIQQVVRGDSAAYFCASSPGAGARETQYFGPGTRLLVL.

The chain recombines TRBV5-8 with TRBJ1-6; the match to TRBD1 covers 9 bases. CDR1 is SGHTS, CDR2 YDEGEE, per germline. The CDR3 contains 15 residues. V lost 4 bases and J lost 7; bases outside the gene matches: 6. The CDR3 DNA follows: TGTGCCAGCAGCCCCTGGACAGGGGCCAATTCACCCCTCCACTTT. Protein sequence: CASSPWTGANSPLHF.

The chain uses TRBV28 and TRBJ2-1; TRBD2 aligns across 8 bases. The CDR3 sequence is 16 residues long. The junction had 8 bases not matched to a gene; V was cut back by 4 bases and J by 3 bases. CDR1 and CDR2 (germline): MDHEN, SYDVKM. This CDR3 is CASSSLTSENYNEQFF. The CDR3 DNA reads as TGTGCCAGCAGTTCCCTGACTAGCGAGAACTACAATGAGCAGTTCTTC.

The chain is built from TRBV28 and TRBJ1-2; no clear D. The germline gives CDR1 MDHEN, CDR2 SYDVKM. The CDR3 runs 14 residues. Trimming removed 3 bases from V and 2 bases from J, with 10 bases in between. CDR3 region: CASSFRAGNYGYTF. The CDR3 DNA follows: TGTGCCAGCAGTTTTAGGGCGGGGAACTATGGCTACACCTTC.

The CDR3 DNA is TGTGCCTGGAGTGTCGACGGGAACTATGGCTACACCTTC. It yields the protein CAWSVDGNYGYTF. The chain combines TRBV30 with TRBJ1-2; D uncertain. Germline V gene data show CDR1 as GTSNPN and CDR2 as SVGIG (reference sequence). The CDR3 contains 13 residues. Trimming removed 0 bases at V and 2 bases at J, with 7 bases between. The full variable domain, its missing parts supplied by reference TRBV30 and TRBJ1-2, is SQTIHQWPATLVQPVGSPLSLECTVEGTSNPNLYWYRQAAGRGLQLLFYSVGIGQISSEVPQNLSASRPQDRQFILSSKKLLLSDSGFYLCAWSVDGNYGYTFGSGTRLTVV.

This sequence joins TRBV9 and TRBJ2-5; TRBD1 is a possible D gene (6 bases). V lost 4 bases to trimming and J lost 5 bases, with 15 bases between them. CDR1 is SGDLS, CDR2 YYNGEE, per germline. This CDR3 region has 14 residues. This CDR3 reads CASSIQGSGETQYF. The CDR3 DNA reads TGTGCCAGCAGCATACAGGGATCTGGGGAGACCCAGTACTTC.

The chain has TRBV28 and TRBJ1-4; a weak D match, TRBD1 (5 bases). V was clipped by 5 bases and J by 8 bases, with 21 bases between them. CDR1 is MDHEN and CDR2 is SYDVKM in the germline V gene. The CDR3 has 16 residues. This CDR3 is CASSQGVTGRREKLFF. CDR3 nucleotide sequence: TGTGCCAGCAGTCAAGGGGTTACCGGACGTAGAGAAAAACTGTTTTTT.

This chain links TRBV11-2 with TRBJ2-1; 9 nucleotides align to TRBD2. The CDR3 loop spans 16 amino acids. J was trimmed by 7 bases and V by 5 bases; bases with no gene match: 12. The germline gives CDR1 SGHAT, CDR2 FQNNGV. CDR3 amino acids: CASSPRTSEVRNEQFF. In DNA, the CDR3 is TGTGCCAGCAGCCCCCGGACTAGCGAGGTTAGAAATGAGCAGTTCTTC.

The rearrangement joins TRBV5-1 to TRBJ2-2, with TRBD2 as a possible D gene (6 bases). The V gene lost 0 bases and the J gene lost 6 bases, with 9 bases spanning the gap. Per the germline V gene, CDR1 is SGHRS and CDR2 is YFSETQ. This CDR3 comprises 14 residues. The chain's CDR3 is CASSLEAGSGELFF. The CDR3 DNA reads TGCGCCAGCAGCTTGGAAGCGGGTTCCGGGGAGCTGTTTTTT.

This clone was counted a few times. V gene TRBV4-1 combines with J gene TRBJ2-1, with 10 nucleotides matching TRBD2. V was pared by 0 bases and J by 9 bases, with 11 bases of the junction left unmatched. The CDR3 consists of 17 residues. The germline V gene has CDR1 MGHRA and CDR2 YSYEKL. The CDR3 DNA is TGCGCCAGCAGCCAAGAAGCCGCTAGCGGGAGAGGCGGTGAGCAGTTCTTC. Translation gives CASSQEAASGRGGEQFF.

The chain recombines TRBV24-1 with TRBJ2-1; 10 bases are a match to TRBD2. The CDR3 totals 14 residues. V was clipped by 4 bases and J by 7 bases; unmatched bases: 3. Germline V CDR1 and CDR2: KGHDR, SFDVKD. The CDR3 here is CATSEFSGRNEQFF. CDR3 DNA: TGTGCCACCAGTGAATTTAGCGGGAGGAATGAGCAGTTCTTC.

This clone was seen more than once but under ten times. V is TRBV5-4 and J is TRBJ1-1, with D uncertain. The CDR3 is 16 amino acids. V gave up 4 bases and J gave up 0 bases, with 16 bases separating them. CDR1 is SGHNT, CDR2 YYREEE, per germline (reference sequence). The CDR3 reads CASSPGSRGMNTEAFF. The CDR3 region has the DNA TGTGCCAGCAGCCCTGGGAGCCGGGGAATGAACACTGAAGCTTTCTTT.

Regarding this clone: The same CDR3 also results from other DNA sequences found in this sample. This chain links TRBV5-1 with TRBJ1-4, with TRBD1 identical over 7 bases. This CDR3 has 14 residues. The junction had 5 bases not matched to a gene; V was cut back by 4 bases and J by 5 bases. Germline CDR1 and CDR2: SGHRS and YFSETQ. CDR3 DNA: TGCGCCAGCAGCCCCGGGACAGAAAATGAAAAACTGTTTTTT. This translates into CASSPGTENEKLFF.

The CDR3 DNA reads TGTGCCAGTTCGGACAGCGGGAATAGCAATCAGCCCCAGCATTTT. Encoded protein: CASSDSGNSNQPQHF. The chain combines TRBV19 with TRBJ1-5, with D perhaps TRBD1 (6 bases). CDR1 is LNHDA and CDR2 is SQIVND in the germline V gene (reference sequence). Trimming cost V 8 bases and J 0 bases, with 14 bases left between them. The CDR3 extends over 15 amino acids.

The chain joins TRBV28 to TRBJ1-5, with D tentatively TRBD1 (5 bases). Germline V gene lookup returns CDR1 MDHEN and CDR2 SYDVKM. CDR3 length: 14 residues. V lost 7 bases and J 2 bases, leaving 12 bases between the germline ends. CDR3 DNA sequence: TGTGCCAGCATCCGCTGGGGGGGCAATCAGCCCCAGCATTTT. Residues: CASIRWGGNQPQHF.

CDR3 DNA sequence: TGTGCCAGCAGCCAAGATTCTGCTAGCGGGTATAATGAGCAGTTCTTC. It yields the protein CASSQDSASGYNEQFF. The V gene is TRBV3-1 (or the pseudogene TRBV3-2), the J gene TRBJ2-1; 8 bases fit TRBD2. The CDR3 extends over 16 amino acids. Germline-derived CDR1 and CDR2 are LGHDT and YNNKEL (reference sequence). The ends lost 0 bases at V and 7 bases at J; junction bases unmatched: 8.

A single count supports this clone. The chain uses TRBV28 and TRBJ1-2; TRBD1 might be the D (6 bases). Per germline, CDR1 MDHEN and CDR2 SYDVKM. The V end lost 6 bases, the J end lost 4 bases, and 12 bases lay between the germline ends. The CDR3 totals 13 residues. DNA of the CDR3: TGTGCCAGCAGCCGGGCAGGGGCCTATGGCTACACCTTC. This translates into CASSRAGAYGYTF.